This T cell receptor beta chain appears in the sequencing data of a study of T cell repertoires in cytomegalovirus infection. As for the study in general: From public TCR beta signatures came an indication of both CMV infection and matching HLA type.

A single record per CDR3 protein comes from TCRdb applying MiXCR to the reads. There are 740,000 or so distinct CDR3 sequences in the sample; less than 40% occur only once, and more than 2.5% lies in the top ten. Germline V gives CDR1 MNHEY, CDR2 SMNVEV (reference sequence). There are 14 residues in the CDR3. Trimming removed 6 bases from V and 5 bases from J, with 14 bases in between. This clonotype was counted only a few times. The source material was PBMCs. This chain joins TRBV27 and TRBJ1-5, with unresolved D. This TCR was sampled from a human donor in good health (CMV status not recorded). Some clones in this sample may be carry-over from other donors' samples. The CDR3 loop reads CASSNQWTDQPQHF. The CDR3 DNA reads TGTGCCAGCAGCAACCAATGGACTGATCAGCCCCAGCATTTT.